One TCR beta chain is described in this entry. The PCR had 60 Vbeta and 13 Jbeta primers. Assay used: immunoSEQ multiplex PCR; TCRdb lists only in-frame clones, some missing. Among over 100,000 clones listed, less than 80% were seen once. This specimen comes from a study of cytomegalovirus exposure and HLA in healthy donors. After removal of 3 bases from V and 10 bases from J, the junction contained 6 bases not matched to a gene. The CDR3 contains 13 residues. CDR1 is LNHNV, CDR2 YYDKDF, per germline (reference sequence). The V and J genes are TRBV15 and TRBJ1-2, with 9 bases that match TRBD1. The receptor was derived from a woman aged 45-59 years in good health and CMV-seropositive. What was sequenced was PBMCs. CDR3 sequence: CATSSSGTGNYTF. The CDR3 nucleotides read TGTGCCACCAGCAGCTCTGGGACAGGGAACTACACCTTC.